The sequence of this TCR beta chain was determined in a study of blood T cell repertoires in COVID-19 (dated by TCRdb to the early 2020s). For the study in its entirety: Samples covering the acute and convalescent phases of COVID-19 were provided by collaborators in the United States, Italy and Spain. The material from the prospective study consisted of cDNA or gDNA derived from T cells, B-cell-depleted T cells, or PBMCs. Subjects who had been exposed to COVID-19, were actively infected with it, or had recovered from it provided the deeply sampled blood TCRbeta repertoires that made up the dataset. The repertoires were made available in a free public database intended to serve as a resource for research on the immune response to SARS-CoV-2. The samples were drawn from the first 160 participants of the ongoing ImmuneRACE study and from 950 to 1,500 subjects provided by 6 global collaborators. Sample metadata almost always included a de-identified subject ID, COVID-19 status, age in years and sex. Where available, HLA class I and class II types were obtained from metadata supplied by the sample provider rather than from assay-based typing.

The immunoSEQ Assay, a bias-controlled multiplex PCR, was used to amplify TCRbeta CDR3 regions from genomic DNA. The original pipeline was this. Within the assay, amplification of reference gene primers was used to estimate how many nucleated cells each sample contained. Sequence reads were collapsed and filtered to measure the absolute abundance of every unique TCRbeta CDR3 rearrangement. For each sample, productive Simpson clonality was calculated by taking the square root of Simpson's diversity index across productive rearrangements. Sourced from immuneACCESS, this table was stored by TCRdb with only in-frame sequences that have V and J called. A share of the clones is absent; for the studies checked, an unresolved V gene accounts for under half, and the remainder has no known explanation. V, J and clone size are taken as reported in that table, and D and trimming were inferred from the DNA itself. For this sample the table gives approximately 40,000 clones, of which 90% were detected only once. The ten most abundant clones make up 4% to 6% of the sample.

A note on this clone: It has no known antigen specificity. The input lacks base qualities; no much larger clone sits a single base away.

The paper as a whole reports these results and caveats: The amount of clinical and demographic metadata varied by source and participant and was provided uncurated.

Trimming costs V 5 bases and J 3 bases, and their ends lie 7 bases apart. CDR1 and CDR2 were assigned from the germline V gene as SGHVS and FQNEAQ. The cysteine opens and the phenylalanine closes a CDR3 of 13 amino acids. Only CDR3 DNA is held: 39 bases, read in frame from base 1. Each collaborating institution followed its own protocols to collect whole blood in K2EDTA tubes. For TCRbeta analysis, collaborator samples were shipped as frozen whole blood, as isolated PBMCs, or as DNA extracted from either sample type. The rearrangement joined TRBV7-8 to TRBJ2-2; no D gene can be assigned with confidence. The specimen sequenced was peripheral blood. The TCR was taken from a human donor in a cohort sampled during active COVID-19. The DNA reads as follows: TGTGCCAGCAGCCATCGCGACACCGGGGAGCTGTTTTTT. The resulting protein is CASSHRDTGELFF.